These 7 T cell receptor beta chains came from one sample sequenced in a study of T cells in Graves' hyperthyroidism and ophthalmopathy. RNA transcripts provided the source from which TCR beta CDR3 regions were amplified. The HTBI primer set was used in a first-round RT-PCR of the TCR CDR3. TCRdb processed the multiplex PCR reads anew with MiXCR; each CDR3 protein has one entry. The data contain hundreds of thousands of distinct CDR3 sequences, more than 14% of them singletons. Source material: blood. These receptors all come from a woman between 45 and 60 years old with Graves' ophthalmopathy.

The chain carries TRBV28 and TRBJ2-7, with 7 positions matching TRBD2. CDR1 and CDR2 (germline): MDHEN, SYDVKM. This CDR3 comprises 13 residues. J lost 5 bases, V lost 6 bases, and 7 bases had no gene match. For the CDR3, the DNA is TGTGCCAGCAGGCGGGGCAGCGGGGACGAGCAGTACTTC. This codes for CASRRGSGDEQYF.

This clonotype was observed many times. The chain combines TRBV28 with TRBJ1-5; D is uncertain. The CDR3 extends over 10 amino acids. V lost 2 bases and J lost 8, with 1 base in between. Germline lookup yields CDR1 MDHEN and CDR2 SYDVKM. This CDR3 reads CASSLKPQHF. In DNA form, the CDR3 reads TGTGCCAGCAGTTTAAAGCCCCAGCATTTT.

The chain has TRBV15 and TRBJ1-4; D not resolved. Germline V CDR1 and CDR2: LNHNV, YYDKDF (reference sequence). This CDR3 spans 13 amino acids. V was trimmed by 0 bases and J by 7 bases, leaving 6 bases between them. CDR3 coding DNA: TGTGCCACCAGCAGAGAGCAATCTGAAAAACTGTTTTTT. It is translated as CATSREQSEKLFF.

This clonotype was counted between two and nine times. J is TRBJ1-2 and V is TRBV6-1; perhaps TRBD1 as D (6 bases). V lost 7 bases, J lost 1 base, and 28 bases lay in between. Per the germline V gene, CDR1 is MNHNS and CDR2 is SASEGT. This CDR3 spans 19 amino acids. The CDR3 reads CASTPKGGGFSFFNYGYTF. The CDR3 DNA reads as TGTGCCAGCACCCCCAAAGGGGGAGGGTTTTCATTCTTTAACTATGGCTACACCTTC.

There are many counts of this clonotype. CDR3 residues: CASSSGTGRGANVLTF. The DNA for the CDR3 is TGTGCCAGCAGTTCGGGGACAGGGCGAGGGGCCAACGTCCTGACTTTC. This chain joins TRBV28 and TRBJ2-6, with 9 bases identical to TRBD1. The length of the CDR3 is 16 residues. V was clipped by 4 bases and J by 4 bases; unmatched bases: 5. The germline V gene has CDR1 MDHEN and CDR2 SYDVKM.

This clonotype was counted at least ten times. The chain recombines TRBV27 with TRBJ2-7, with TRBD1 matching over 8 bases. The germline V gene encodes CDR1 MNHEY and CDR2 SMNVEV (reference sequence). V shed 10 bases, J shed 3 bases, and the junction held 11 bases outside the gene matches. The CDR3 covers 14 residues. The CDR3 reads CATGPGQVNYEQYF. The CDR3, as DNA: TGTGCCACCGGACCGGGACAGGTTAACTACGAGCAGTACTTC.

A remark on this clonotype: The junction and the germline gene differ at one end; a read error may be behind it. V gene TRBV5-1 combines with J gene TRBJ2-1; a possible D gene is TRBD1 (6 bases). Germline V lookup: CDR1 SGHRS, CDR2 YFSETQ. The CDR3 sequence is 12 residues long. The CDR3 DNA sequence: TGCGCCAGCAGCTTTGGGGGCAATGAGCAGCTCTTC. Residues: CASSFGGNEQLF.